A single sample is the source of the 30 T cell receptor beta chains below, sequenced in a study of metastatic and nonmetastatic thyroid tumors. Patients had received no treatment of any kind before thyroid surgery. TCRdb re-analyzed the PCR reads using MiXCR. The table has 21,000 or so clones, 9.5% to 15% seen once. The specimen sequenced was blood. Receptors originate from a male donor with papillary thyroid cancer or a benign thyroid nodule (not recorded which). Some clones in this sample may be carry-over from other donors' samples.

This clone was detected only a few times. This chain joins TRBV6-1 and TRBJ2-7; 8 bases align to TRBD2. Germline V lookup: CDR1 MNHNS, CDR2 SASEGT. V gave up 10 bases and J gave up 5 bases; unmatched junction bases: 16. The CDR3 consists of 15 residues. CDR3 bases: TGTGCCACGGGGCGGGAGGCGGTAGCAAGGGACGAGCAGTACTTC. Protein sequence: CATGREAVARDEQYF.

The chain carries TRBV15 and TRBJ2-7; D is undetermined. This CDR3 has 12 amino acids. Germline-derived CDR1 and CDR2 are LNHNV and YYDKDF (reference sequence). The V gene lost 5 bases and the J gene lost 5 bases, with 10 bases spanning the gap. CDR3 DNA sequence: TGTGCCACCAGCCGTTGTTGGGACGAGCAGTACTTC. This sequence encodes CATSRCWDEQYF.

The sample holds many counts of this clone. J is TRBJ2-1 and V is TRBV7-9, with D maybe TRBD1 (6 bases). The germline CDR1 and CDR2 sequences are SEHNR and FQNEAQ (reference sequence). V was pared by 7 bases and J by 2 bases, with 12 bases between. The CDR3 runs to 14 residues. CDR3 sequence (DNA): TGTGCCAGCATGAGGACAGAGACCTACAATGAGCAGTTCTTC. Residues: CASMRTETYNEQFF. The full variable domain, its missing parts supplied by reference TRBV7-9 and TRBJ2-1, is DTGVSQNPRHKITKRGQNVTFRCDPISEHNRLYWYRQTLGQGPEFLTYFQNEAQLEKSRLLSDRFSAERPKGSFSTLEIQRTEQGDSAMYLCASMRTETYNEQFFGPGTRLTVL.

This clone was counted between two and nine times. J is TRBJ2-1 and V is TRBV27, with 9 bases matching TRBD1. With 2 bases clipped from V and 8 bases from J, the junction kept 7 bases outside the gene matches. CDR1 is MNHEY, CDR2 SMNVEV, per germline (reference sequence). There are 15 residues in the CDR3. The CDR3 DNA is TGTGCCAGCAGTTTAGGGACAGGGTTTGTGGATGAGCAGTTCTTC. Translation gives CASSLGTGFVDEQFF.

This clone was seen ten or more times. The genes are TRBV5-4 and TRBJ2-7; 13 nucleotides line up with TRBD2. V lost 4 bases, J lost 0 bases, and 7 bases stayed unmatched. CDR3 length equals 17 residues. CDR1 is SGHNT and CDR2 is YYREEE in the germline V gene (reference sequence). The CDR3 nucleotides read TGTGCCAGCAGCACTGGACTAGCGGGAGCGGGCTCCTACGAGCAGTACTTC. Its translation: CASSTGLAGAGSYEQYF. Based on the CDR3 plus reference TRBV5-4 and TRBJ2-7, the full variable domain is ETGVTQSPTHLIKTRGQQVTLRCSSQSGHNTVSWYQQALGQGPQFIFQYYREEENGRGNFPPRFSGLQFPNYSSELNVNALELDDSALYLCASSTGLAGAGSYEQYFGPGTRLTVT.

The chain has TRBV7-3 and TRBJ2-2; possible D gene TRBD1, 6 bases. The CDR3 is 14 amino acids. V dropped 0 bases and J dropped 7 bases, with 9 bases sitting between them. Germline CDR1 reads SGHTA; CDR2 reads FQGTGA. CDR3 nucleotides: TGTGCCAGCAGCTTAACGGGGGCCGGCGGGGAGCTGTTTTTT. It yields the protein CASSLTGAGGELFF.

This clone was recorded only once. This chain joins TRBV7-8 and TRBJ2-1, with no clear D. There are 14 residues in the CDR3. Germline assignment: CDR1 SGHVS and CDR2 FQNEAQ. The V and J ends lost 5 bases and 8 bases respectively, with 16 bases between them. The CDR3 sequence: CASSRPGSFDEQFF. Here the CDR3 DNA reads TGTGCCAGCAGCCGACCTGGGTCCTTCGATGAGCAGTTCTTC. The full variable domain, completed using reference TRBV7-8 and TRBJ2-1, is GAGVSQSPRYKVAKRGQDVALRCDPISGHVSLFWYQQALGQGPEFLTYFQNEAQLDKSGLPSDRFFAERPEGSVSTLKIQRTQQEDSAVYLCASSRPGSFDEQFFGPGTRLTVL.

This clone appeared many times. This sequence joins TRBV7-9 and TRBJ2-7; no clear D gene. The CDR3 covers 15 residues. The germline V gene encodes CDR1 SEHNR and CDR2 FQNEAQ (reference sequence). V was cut by 1 base and J by 0 bases, with 10 bases left in between. The CDR3 loop is CASSLGALVSYEQYF. The CDR3 nucleotides read TGTGCCAGCAGCTTAGGGGCCTTAGTCTCCTACGAGCAGTACTTC.

This clone has ten or more counts. The CDR3 loop is CASSPQGLAGGAGEQFF. The DNA for the CDR3 is TGTGCCAGCTCACCCCAGGGACTAGCGGGAGGAGCCGGTGAGCAGTTCTTC. This chain links TRBV18 with TRBJ2-1, with 15 bases matching TRBD2. Germline V gene lookup returns CDR1 KGHSH and CDR2 LQKENI. V lost 3 bases and J lost 9; bases outside the gene matches: 9. The CDR3 extends over 17 amino acids.

This clone came up a few times. The chain uses TRBV19 and TRBJ2-5, with D unclear. The J call may be in error: the DNA end matches TRBJ2-1 better. The V gene's germline CDR1 is LNHDA and CDR2 SQIVND (reference sequence). The CDR3 has 15 amino acids. The CDR3 region has the DNA TGTGCCAGTAGTCCTAGATTCGCTCTCTACAATGAGCAGTTCTTC. It yields the protein CASSPRFALYNEQFF.

This clone was observed many times. A much larger clone lies a single base off, so this may be a read error. Other DNA sequences in the same sample also yield this CDR3. The chain employs TRBV11-2 and TRBJ2-7; D may be TRBD1 or TRBD2 (5 bases each). Per the germline V gene, CDR1 is SGHAT and CDR2 is FQNNGV. The CDR3 spans 14 residues. As DNA, the CDR3 is TGTGCTAGCAGGGAGAGGCAGGTGTCGCGCGAGCAGTACTTC. Protein product: CASRERQVSREQYF.

This clone was detected many times. The J gene is TRBJ2-3, the V gene TRBV5-1; D could derive from TRBD1 or TRBD2 (6 bases each). The V end lost 0 bases, the J end lost 5 bases, and 10 bases lay between the germline ends. This CDR3 has 14 residues. Germline CDR1 SGHRS, CDR2 YFSETQ. CDR3 residues: CASSLVGGLDTQYF. In DNA, the CDR3 is TGCGCCAGCAGCTTGGTGGGGGGCCTAGATACGCAGTATTTT.

This chain uses TRBV20-1 with TRBJ1-1; D is uncertain. Trimming cost V 0 bases and J 4 bases, with 15 bases left between them. The CDR3 is made up of 15 amino acids. From germline, CDR1 is DFQATT and CDR2 SNEGSKA (reference sequence). The CDR3 here is CSARDPAAAFTEAFF. CDR3 bases: TGCAGTGCTAGAGATCCAGCGGCCGCGTTCACTGAAGCTTTCTTT.

This clone appeared many times. The gene calls are TRBV30 and TRBJ2-3, with TRBD2 identical over 10 bases. Trimming at V came to 5 bases and at J to 1 base, leaving 3 bases not matched to a gene. Germline V CDR1 and CDR2: GTSNPN, SVGIG (reference sequence). CDR3 length: 14 residues. CDR3 in amino acids: CAWALAGGTDTQYF. CDR3 DNA sequence: TGTGCCTGGGCCCTAGCGGGGGGCACAGATACGCAGTATTTT.

This clone is medium-sized. Other DNA sequences in this specimen translate into the identical CDR3. The chain joins TRBV6-1 to TRBJ2-1, with TRBD1 matching 9 bases. Per the germline V gene, CDR1 is MNHNS and CDR2 is SASEGT. The CDR3 has 15 residues. Losses at the gene ends were 5 bases for V and 11 bases for J; bases not matched to a gene: 13. Here the CDR3 reads CASSFPGQGATKQFF. The CDR3 coding sequence is TGTGCCAGCAGTTTTCCGGGACAGGGCGCGACCAAGCAGTTCTTC.

This clone is medium-sized (0.01 to 0.1%) by share. This chain joins TRBV6-6 and TRBJ1-2; a possible D gene is TRBD1 (6 bases). The germline V gene has CDR1 MNHNY and CDR2 SVGAGI (reference sequence). Trimming removed 7 bases from V and 0 bases from J, with 24 bases in between. The CDR3 contains 18 residues. CDR3 nucleotide sequence: TGTGCCAGCACATCCAGAGGAGGGAGGGGGAACTCTAACTATGGCTACACCTTC. Amino acid sequence: CASTSRGGRGNSNYGYTF.

This clone was recorded at least ten times. This chain uses TRBV2 with TRBJ2-2; 7 positions agree with TRBD1. V dropped 7 bases and J dropped 2; count of bases not matched to a gene: 7. Germline assignment: CDR1 SNHLY and CDR2 FYNNEI. The CDR3 sequence is 15 residues long. The CDR3 DNA sequence: TGTGCCAGCACAGGACAGGTCCTAAACACCGGGGAGCTGTTTTTT. Protein: CASTGQVLNTGELFF.

V is TRBV9 and J is TRBJ1-4; tentative D call: TRBD1 (5 bases). The CDR3 sequence is 13 residues long. V was cut by 4 bases and J by 7 bases, with 11 bases left in between. Germline V lookup: CDR1 SGDLS, CDR2 YYNGEE. CDR3 sequence (DNA): TGTGCCAGCAGCTTTCGGGGGGGTGAAAAACTGTTTTTT. Amino acids: CASSFRGGEKLFF.

The V call is TRBV2, the J call TRBJ2-2; unclear D gene. This CDR3 has 14 residues. Trimming stripped 8 bases from V and 3 bases from J, with 13 bases between. Germline-derived CDR1 and CDR2 are SNHLY and FYNNEI. The CDR3 protein is CASRVDGYTGELFF. CDR3 sequence (DNA): TGTGCCAGCCGGGTTGATGGGTACACCGGGGAGCTGTTTTTT.

This clone was detected a few times. This chain joins TRBV12-3 or TRBV12-4 and TRBJ2-7; D not resolved. The V gene lost 5 bases and the J gene lost 0 bases, with 14 bases spanning the gap. The length of the CDR3 is 15 residues. CDR3 loop: CASSLPLESSYEQYF. Written as DNA, the CDR3 is TGTGCCAGCAGTCTCCCTCTAGAGAGCTCCTACGAGCAGTACTTC.

CDR3 sequence reads: CASSPGIAGYEQFF. CDR3 nucleotides: TGTGCCAGCAGCCCCGGGATTGCCGGCTATGAGCAGTTCTTC. The gene calls are TRBV7-3 and TRBJ2-1; perhaps TRBD2 as D (5 bases). Germline CDR1 SGHTA, CDR2 FQGTGA. V was pared by 5 bases and J by 8 bases, with 16 bases between. The CDR3 is 14 amino acids.

This clone was observed many times. V usage is TRBV12-3 or TRBV12-4 and J usage is TRBJ1-3; D call uncertain. The CDR3 runs to 11 residues. Deletions cut 8 bases from V and 4 bases from J, with 6 bases between. This chain's CDR3 is CASSVGNTIYF. For the CDR3, the DNA is TGTGCCAGCTCCGTGGGAAACACCATATATTTT.

This clone is labeled as medium-sized (0.01 to 0.1%). This rearrangement joins TRBV28 to TRBJ2-7; tentatively, D is TRBD1 (5 bases). The germline V and J ends were trimmed by 7 bases and 4 bases, with 11 bases remaining between them. Germline assignment: CDR1 MDHEN and CDR2 SYDVKM. The CDR3 consists of 12 residues. The CDR3 DNA reads TGTGCCAGCACCTTAAAGGGGTACGAGCAGTACTTC. It encodes CASTLKGYEQYF.

This clone has ten or more counts. This sample also contains other DNA sequences that code for the same CDR3. This chain links TRBV5-1 with TRBJ2-5; 11 bases fit TRBD1. Germline V gene data show CDR1 as SGHRS and CDR2 as YFSETQ. V trimming: 4 bases; J trimming: 0 bases; junction bases outside the gene matches: 5. The CDR3 spans 16 residues. Here the CDR3 reads CASSGGTGGYQETQYF. CDR3 in DNA: TGCGCCAGCAGCGGAGGGACAGGGGGGTACCAAGAGACCCAGTACTTC.

This clone appeared many times. This chain links TRBV30 with TRBJ2-1; tentative D call: TRBD2 (6 bases). V lost 2 bases and J lost 9, with 14 bases in between. Per germline, CDR1 GTSNPN and CDR2 SVGIG (reference sequence). The CDR3 runs to 13 residues. DNA of the CDR3: TGTGCCTGGAGTCAGGGACCCGGGGGTGAGCAGTTCTTC. It yields the protein CAWSQGPGGEQFF.

This clone is classed as medium-sized. This chain uses TRBV27 with TRBJ2-7, with 9 bases matching TRBD1. This CDR3 is 16 amino acids long. With V trimmed by 5 bases and J by 1 base, 9 bases remained unmatched. Germline-derived CDR1 and CDR2 are MNHEY and SMNVEV (reference sequence). CDR3 nucleotide sequence: TGTGCCAGCAGTGTACAGGGGGCGCCTGTGTCCTACGAGCAGTACTTC. Amino acids: CASSVQGAPVSYEQYF.

This clone came up many times. CDR3 loop: CASRGLTTYEQYF. CDR3 nucleotides: TGTGCCAGCAGGGGACTCACGACCTACGAGCAGTACTTC. The rearrangement joins TRBV11-2 to TRBJ2-7, with D tentatively TRBD2 (6 bases). This CDR3 is built from 13 residues. Trimming removed 6 bases from V and 2 bases from J, with 11 bases in between. Germline V gene data show CDR1 as SGHAT and CDR2 as FQNNGV.

By proportion, this clone is medium-sized. Additional DNA sequences in this sample encode the identical CDR3. The chain recombines TRBV28 with TRBJ1-2, with D possibly matching TRBD1 (6 bases). This CDR3 spans 13 amino acids. CDR1 is MDHEN, CDR2 SYDVKM, per germline. V was trimmed by 7 bases and J by 0 bases, leaving 9 bases between them. The CDR3 DNA sequence: TGTGCCAGCATTGGGGGCGCTAACTATGGCTACACCTTC. It specifies CASIGGANYGYTF.

The chain employs TRBV28 and TRBJ2-7; perhaps TRBD2 as D (6 bases). Germline V gene data show CDR1 as MDHEN and CDR2 as SYDVKM. Trimming removed 5 bases at V and 4 bases at J, with 27 bases between. The CDR3 contains 18 residues. DNA for the CDR3: TGTGCCAGCAGTATTCCTTATGGAACTATCGGGAGCCCTTACGAGCAGTACTTC. This sequence encodes CASSIPYGTIGSPYEQYF.

This clone was picked up many times. This chain links TRBV20-1 with TRBJ1-1, with a tentative D call TRBD1 (5 bases). In germline, CDR1 is DFQATT, CDR2 SNEGSKA (reference sequence). CDR3 length equals 13 residues. Deletions cut 6 bases from V and 4 bases from J, with 15 bases between. This CDR3 is CSALGRLGTEAFF. CDR3 nucleotide sequence: TGCAGTGCCCTGGGACGGTTGGGCACTGAAGCTTTCTTT.